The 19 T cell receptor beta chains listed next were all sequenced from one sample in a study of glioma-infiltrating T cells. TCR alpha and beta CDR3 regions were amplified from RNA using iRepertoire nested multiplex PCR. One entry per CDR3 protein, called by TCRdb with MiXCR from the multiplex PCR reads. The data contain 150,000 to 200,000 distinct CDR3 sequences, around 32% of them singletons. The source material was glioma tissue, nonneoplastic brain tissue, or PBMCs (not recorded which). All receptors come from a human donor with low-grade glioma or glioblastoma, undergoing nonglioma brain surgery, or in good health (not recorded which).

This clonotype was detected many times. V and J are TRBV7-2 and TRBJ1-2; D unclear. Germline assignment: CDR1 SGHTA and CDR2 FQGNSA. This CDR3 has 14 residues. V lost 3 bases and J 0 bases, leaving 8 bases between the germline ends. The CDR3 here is CASSLRTTNYGYTF. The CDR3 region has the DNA TGTGCCAGCAGCTTGCGCACTACTAACTATGGCTACACCTTC. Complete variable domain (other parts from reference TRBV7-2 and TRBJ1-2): GAGVSQSPSNKVTEKGKDVELRCDPISGHTALYWYRQSLGQGLEFLIYFQGNSAPDKSGLPSDRFSAERTGGSVSTLTIQRTQQEDSAVYLCASSLRTTNYGYTFGSGTRLTVV.

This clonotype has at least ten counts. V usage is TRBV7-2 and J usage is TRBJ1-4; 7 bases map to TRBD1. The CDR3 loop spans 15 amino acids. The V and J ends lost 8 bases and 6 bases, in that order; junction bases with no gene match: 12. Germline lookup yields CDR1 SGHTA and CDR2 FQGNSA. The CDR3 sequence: CASDPKRGRDEKLFF. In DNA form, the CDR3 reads TGTGCCAGCGACCCCAAGAGGGGGCGGGATGAAAAACTGTTTTTT.

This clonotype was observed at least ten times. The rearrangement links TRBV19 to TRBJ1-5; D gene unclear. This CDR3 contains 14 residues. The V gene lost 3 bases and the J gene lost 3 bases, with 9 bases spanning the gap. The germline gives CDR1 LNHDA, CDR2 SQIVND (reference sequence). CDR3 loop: CASSISRINQPQHF. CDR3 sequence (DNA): TGTGCCAGTAGTATTAGCAGGATCAATCAGCCCCAGCATTTT. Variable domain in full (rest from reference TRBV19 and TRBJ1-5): DGGITQSPKYLFRKEGQNVTLSCEQNLNHDAMYWYRQDPGQGLRLIYYSQIVNDFQKGDIAEGYSVSREKKESFPLTVTSAQKNPTAFYLCASSISRINQPQHFGDGTRLSIL.

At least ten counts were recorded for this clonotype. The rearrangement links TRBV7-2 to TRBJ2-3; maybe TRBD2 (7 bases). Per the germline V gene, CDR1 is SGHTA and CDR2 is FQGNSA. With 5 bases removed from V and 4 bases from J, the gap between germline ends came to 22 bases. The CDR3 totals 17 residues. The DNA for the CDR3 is TGTGCCAGCAGCCCTTATAGGGGGAGGGCCAAGGCAGATACGCAGTATTTT. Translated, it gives CASSPYRGRAKADTQYF.

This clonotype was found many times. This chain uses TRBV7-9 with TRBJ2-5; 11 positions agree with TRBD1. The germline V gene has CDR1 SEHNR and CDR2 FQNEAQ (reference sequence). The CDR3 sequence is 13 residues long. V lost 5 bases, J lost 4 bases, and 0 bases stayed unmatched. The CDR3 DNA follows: TGTGCCAGCAGCGGACAGGGGGCAGAGACCCAGTACTTC. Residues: CASSGQGAETQYF.

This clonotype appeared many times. The CDR3 sequence is CASSQWGTSYEQYF. The CDR3, as DNA: TGTGCCAGCAGCCAATGGGGGACATCCTACGAGCAGTACTTC. The chain couples TRBV16 to TRBJ2-7; D perhaps matches TRBD1 (6 bases). The CDR3 sequence is 14 residues long. V lost 1 base, J lost 1 base, and 8 bases lay in between. Germline V gene data show CDR1 as KGHSY and CDR2 as FQNENV.

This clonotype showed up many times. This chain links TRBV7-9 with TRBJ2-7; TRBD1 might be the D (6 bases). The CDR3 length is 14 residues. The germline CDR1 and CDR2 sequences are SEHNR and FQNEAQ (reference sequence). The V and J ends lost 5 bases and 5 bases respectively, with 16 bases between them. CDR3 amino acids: CASSITGFGNEQYF. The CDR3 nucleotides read TGTGCCAGCAGCATAACAGGGTTCGGGAACGAGCAGTACTTC. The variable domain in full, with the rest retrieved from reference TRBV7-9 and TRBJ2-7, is DTGVSQNPRHKITKRGQNVTFRCDPISEHNRLYWYRQTLGQGPEFLTYFQNEAQLEKSRLLSDRFSAERPKGSFSTLEIQRTEQGDSAMYLCASSITGFGNEQYFGPGTRLTVT.

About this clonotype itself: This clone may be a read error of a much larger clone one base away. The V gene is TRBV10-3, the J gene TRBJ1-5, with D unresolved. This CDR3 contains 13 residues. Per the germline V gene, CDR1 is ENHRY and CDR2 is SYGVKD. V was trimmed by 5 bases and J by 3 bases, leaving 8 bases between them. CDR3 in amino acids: CAISFQNNQPQHF. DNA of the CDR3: TGTGCCATCAGTTTTCAGAACAATCAGCCCCAGCATTTT.

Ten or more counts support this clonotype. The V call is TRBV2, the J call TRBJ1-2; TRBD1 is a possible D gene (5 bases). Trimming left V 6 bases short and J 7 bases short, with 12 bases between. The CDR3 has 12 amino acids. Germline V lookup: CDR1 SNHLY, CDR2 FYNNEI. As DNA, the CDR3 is TGTGCCAGCAGACAGGTGAATGGTGGCTACACCTTC. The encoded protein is CASRQVNGGYTF.

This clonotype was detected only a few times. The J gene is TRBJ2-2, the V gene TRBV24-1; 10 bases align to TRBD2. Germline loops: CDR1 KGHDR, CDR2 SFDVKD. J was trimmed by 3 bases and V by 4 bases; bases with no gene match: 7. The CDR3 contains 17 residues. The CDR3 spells CATSEYSGRLDTGELFF. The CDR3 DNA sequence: TGTGCCACCAGTGAATATAGCGGGAGGTTGGACACCGGGGAGCTGTTTTTT.

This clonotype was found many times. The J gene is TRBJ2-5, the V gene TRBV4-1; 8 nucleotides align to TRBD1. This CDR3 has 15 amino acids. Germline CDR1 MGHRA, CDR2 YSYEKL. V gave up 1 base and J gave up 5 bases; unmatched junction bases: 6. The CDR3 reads CASSQGQGKVETQYF. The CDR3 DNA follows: TGCGCCAGCAGCCAAGGACAGGGGAAGGTGGAGACCCAGTACTTC.

Here the CDR3 DNA reads TGTGCCAGCTCAACGTGGCGACTAGCTTATGAGCAGTTCTTC. Protein sequence: CASSTWRLAYEQFF. The chain has TRBV18 and TRBJ2-1; 7 positions agree with TRBD2. CDR3 length equals 14 residues. V lost 5 bases, J lost 8 bases, and 9 bases stayed unmatched. The germline V gene encodes CDR1 KGHSH and CDR2 LQKENI.

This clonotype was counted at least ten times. CDR3 coding DNA: TGTGCCACCAGCAGAACGATATTCACAGATACGCAGTATTTT. Amino acids: CATSRTIFTDTQYF. The genes are TRBV15 and TRBJ2-3; D unclear. CDR1 is LNHNV and CDR2 is YYDKDF in the germline V gene (reference sequence). Trimming removed 2 bases at V and 2 bases at J, with 8 bases between. The CDR3 loop spans 14 amino acids.

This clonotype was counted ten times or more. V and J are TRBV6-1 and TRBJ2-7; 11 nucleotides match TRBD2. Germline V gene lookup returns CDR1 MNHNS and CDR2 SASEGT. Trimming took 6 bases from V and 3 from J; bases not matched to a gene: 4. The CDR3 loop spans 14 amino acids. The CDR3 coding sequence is TGTGCCAGCAGACTAGCGGGAGACCTCTACGAGCAGTACTTC. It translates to CASRLAGDLYEQYF.

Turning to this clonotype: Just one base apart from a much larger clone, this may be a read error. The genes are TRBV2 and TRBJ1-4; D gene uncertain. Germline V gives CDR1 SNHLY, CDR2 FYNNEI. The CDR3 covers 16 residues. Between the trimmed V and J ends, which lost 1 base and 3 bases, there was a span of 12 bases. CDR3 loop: CASSEGLVMANEKLFF. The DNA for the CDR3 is TGTGCCAGCAGTGAAGGATTGGTCATGGCTAATGAAAAACTGTTTTTT.

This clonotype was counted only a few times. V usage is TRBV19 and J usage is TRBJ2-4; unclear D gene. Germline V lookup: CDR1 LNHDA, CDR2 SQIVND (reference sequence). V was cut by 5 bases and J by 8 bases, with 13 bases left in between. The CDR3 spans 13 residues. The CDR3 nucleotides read TGTGCCAGTAGTCCCCTTGTATCCGACATTCAGTACTTC. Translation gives CASSPLVSDIQYF.

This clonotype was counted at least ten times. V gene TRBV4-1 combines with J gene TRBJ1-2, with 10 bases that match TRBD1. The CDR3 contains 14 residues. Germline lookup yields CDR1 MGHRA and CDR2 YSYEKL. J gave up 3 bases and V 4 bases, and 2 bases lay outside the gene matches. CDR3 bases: TGCGCCAGCAGCCCTGGGACAGGGGACTATGGCTACACCTTC. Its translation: CASSPGTGDYGYTF.

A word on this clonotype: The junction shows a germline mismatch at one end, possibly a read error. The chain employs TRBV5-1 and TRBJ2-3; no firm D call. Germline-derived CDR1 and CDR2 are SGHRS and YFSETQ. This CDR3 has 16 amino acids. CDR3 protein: CASGLFTCGFTDTQYF. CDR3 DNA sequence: TGCGCCAGCGGCTTGTTCACTTGCGGTTTCACAGATACGCAGTATTTT.

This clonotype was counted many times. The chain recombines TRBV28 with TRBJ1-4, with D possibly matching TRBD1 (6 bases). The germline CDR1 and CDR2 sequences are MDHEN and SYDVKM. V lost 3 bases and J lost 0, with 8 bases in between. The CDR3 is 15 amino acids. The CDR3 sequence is CASSLTGSTNEKLFF. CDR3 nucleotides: TGTGCCAGCAGTTTGACAGGTTCAACTAATGAAAAACTGTTTTTT.